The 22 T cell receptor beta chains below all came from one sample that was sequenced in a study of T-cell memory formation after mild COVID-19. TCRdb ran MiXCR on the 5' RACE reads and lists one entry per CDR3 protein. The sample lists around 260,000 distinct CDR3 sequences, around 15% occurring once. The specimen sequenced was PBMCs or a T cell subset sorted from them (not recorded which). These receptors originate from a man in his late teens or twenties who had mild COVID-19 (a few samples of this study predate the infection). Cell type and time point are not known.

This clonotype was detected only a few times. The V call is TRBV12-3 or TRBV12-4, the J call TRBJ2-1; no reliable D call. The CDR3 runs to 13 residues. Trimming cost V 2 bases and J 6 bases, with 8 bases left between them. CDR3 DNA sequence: TGTGCCAGCAGTTTACGAGTCCGCAATGAGCAGTTCTTC. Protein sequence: CASSLRVRNEQFF.

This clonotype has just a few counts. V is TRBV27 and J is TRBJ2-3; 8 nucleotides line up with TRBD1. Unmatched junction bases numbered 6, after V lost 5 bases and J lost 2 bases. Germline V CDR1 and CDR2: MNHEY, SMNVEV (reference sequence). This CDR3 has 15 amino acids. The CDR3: CASSPRTGPTDTQYF. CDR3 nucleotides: TGTGCCAGCAGTCCCCGGACAGGGCCCACAGATACGCAGTATTTT.

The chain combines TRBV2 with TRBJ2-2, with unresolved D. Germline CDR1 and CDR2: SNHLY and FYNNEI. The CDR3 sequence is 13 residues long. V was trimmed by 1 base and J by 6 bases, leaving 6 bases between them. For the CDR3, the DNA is TGTGCCAGCAGTGAAGTAGGGTCCGGGGAGCTGTTTTTT. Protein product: CASSEVGSGELFF.

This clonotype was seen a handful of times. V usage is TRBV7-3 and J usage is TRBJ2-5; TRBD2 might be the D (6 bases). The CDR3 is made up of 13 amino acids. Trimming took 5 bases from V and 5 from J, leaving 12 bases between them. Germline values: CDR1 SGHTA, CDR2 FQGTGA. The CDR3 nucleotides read TGTGCCAGCAGCCGGGGGAGCATGGAGACCCAGTACTTC. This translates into CASSRGSMETQYF. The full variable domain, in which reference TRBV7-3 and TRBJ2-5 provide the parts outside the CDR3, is GAGVSQTPSNKVTEKGKYVELRCDPISGHTALYWYRQSLGQGPEFLIYFQGTGAADDSGLPNDRFFAVRPEGSVSTLKIQRTERGDSAVYLCASSRGSMETQYFGPGTRLLVL.

The CDR3 reads CASSYGVLAVGFEQYV. The DNA of the CDR3 is TGTGCAAGCAGTTACGGGGTTTTGGCGGTAGGATTCGAGCAGTACGTC. This chain connects TRBV6-6 to TRBJ2-7; possible D gene TRBD2, 5 bases. CDR1 is MNHNY and CDR2 is SVGAGI in the germline V gene (reference sequence). This CDR3 contains 16 residues.

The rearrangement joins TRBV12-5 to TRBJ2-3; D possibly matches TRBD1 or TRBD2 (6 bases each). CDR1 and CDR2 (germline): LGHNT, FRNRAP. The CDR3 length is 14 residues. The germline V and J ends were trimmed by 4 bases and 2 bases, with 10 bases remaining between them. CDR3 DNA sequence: TGTGCTAGTGGTTCGGGGGCTTACACAGATACGCAGTATTTT. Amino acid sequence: CASGSGAYTDTQYF.

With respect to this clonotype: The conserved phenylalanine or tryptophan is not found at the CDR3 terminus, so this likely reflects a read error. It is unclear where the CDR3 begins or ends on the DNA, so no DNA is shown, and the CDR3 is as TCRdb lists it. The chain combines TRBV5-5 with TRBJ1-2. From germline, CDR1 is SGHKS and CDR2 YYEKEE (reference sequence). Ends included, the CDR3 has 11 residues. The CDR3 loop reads CASSLAATVVV.

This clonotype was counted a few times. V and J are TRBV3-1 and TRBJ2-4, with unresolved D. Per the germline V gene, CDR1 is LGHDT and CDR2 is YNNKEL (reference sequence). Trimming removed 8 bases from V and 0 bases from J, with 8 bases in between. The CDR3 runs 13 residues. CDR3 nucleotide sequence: TGTGCCAGCGGGGTCCTAGCCAAAAACATTCAGTACTTC. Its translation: CASGVLAKNIQYF.

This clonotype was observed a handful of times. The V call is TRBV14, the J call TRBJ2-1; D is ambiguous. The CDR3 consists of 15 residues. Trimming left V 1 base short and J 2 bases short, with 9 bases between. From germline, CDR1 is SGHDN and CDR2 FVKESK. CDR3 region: CASSQVLPTYNEQFF. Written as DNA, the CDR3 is TGTGCCAGCAGCCAAGTACTCCCGACCTACAATGAGCAGTTCTTC.

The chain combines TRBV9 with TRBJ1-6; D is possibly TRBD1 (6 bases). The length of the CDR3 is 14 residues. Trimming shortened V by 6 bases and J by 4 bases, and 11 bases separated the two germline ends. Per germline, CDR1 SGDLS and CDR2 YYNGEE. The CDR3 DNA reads TGTGCCAGCACCCAGGGGACTTATAATTCACCCCTCCACTTT. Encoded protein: CASTQGTYNSPLHF.

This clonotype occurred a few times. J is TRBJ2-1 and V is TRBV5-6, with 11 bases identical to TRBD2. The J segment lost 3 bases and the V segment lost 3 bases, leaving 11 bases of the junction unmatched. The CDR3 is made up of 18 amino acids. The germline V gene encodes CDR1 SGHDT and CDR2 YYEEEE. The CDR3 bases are TGTGCCAGCAGCTCCTACCCGGGACTAGCGGAGATCTACAATGAGCAGTTCTTC. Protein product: CASSSYPGLAEIYNEQFF.

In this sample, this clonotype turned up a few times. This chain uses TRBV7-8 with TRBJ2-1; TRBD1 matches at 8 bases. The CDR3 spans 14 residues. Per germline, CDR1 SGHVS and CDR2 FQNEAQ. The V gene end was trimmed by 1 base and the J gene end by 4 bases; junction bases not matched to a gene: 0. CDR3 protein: CASSLDRGYNEQFF. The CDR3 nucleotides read TGTGCCAGCAGCTTAGACAGGGGGTACAATGAGCAGTTCTTC.

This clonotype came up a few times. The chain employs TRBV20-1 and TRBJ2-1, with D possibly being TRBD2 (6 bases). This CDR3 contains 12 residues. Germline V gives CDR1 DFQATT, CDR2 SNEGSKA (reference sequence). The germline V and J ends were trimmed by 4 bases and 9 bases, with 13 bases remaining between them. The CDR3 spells CSAMGGRGEQFF. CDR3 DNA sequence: TGCAGTGCTATGGGGGGACGGGGTGAGCAGTTCTTC.

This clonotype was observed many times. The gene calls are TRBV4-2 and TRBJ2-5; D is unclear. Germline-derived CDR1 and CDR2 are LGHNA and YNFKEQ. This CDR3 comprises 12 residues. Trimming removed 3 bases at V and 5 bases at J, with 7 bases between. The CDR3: CASSHPRETQYF. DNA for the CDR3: TGTGCCAGCAGCCACCCGCGCGAGACCCAGTACTTC.

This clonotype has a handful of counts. The CDR3, as DNA: TGCGCCAGCAGCTATCTTCCGGGACAGGGGTCAGATACGCAGTATTTT. The encoded protein is CASSYLPGQGSDTQYF. The chain joins TRBV5-1 to TRBJ2-3; 10 nucleotides align to TRBD1. J gave up 4 bases and V 3 bases, and 8 bases lay outside the gene matches. Germline V lookup: CDR1 SGHRS, CDR2 YFSETQ. The CDR3 consists of 16 residues.

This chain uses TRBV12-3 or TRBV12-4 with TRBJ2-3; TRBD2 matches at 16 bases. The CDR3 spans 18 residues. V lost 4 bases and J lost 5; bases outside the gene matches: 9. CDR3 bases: TGTGCCAGCAGTTCCGGGACTAGCGGGGGGGCACGGGGAGATACGCAGTATTTT. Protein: CASSSGTSGGARGDTQYF.

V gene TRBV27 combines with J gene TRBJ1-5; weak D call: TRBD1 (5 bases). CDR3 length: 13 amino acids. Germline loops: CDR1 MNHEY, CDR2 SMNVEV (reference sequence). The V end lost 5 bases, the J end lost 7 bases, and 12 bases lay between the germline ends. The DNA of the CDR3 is TGTGCCAGCAGTATCCCAGGGTTGCAGCCCCAGCATTTT. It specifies CASSIPGLQPQHF.

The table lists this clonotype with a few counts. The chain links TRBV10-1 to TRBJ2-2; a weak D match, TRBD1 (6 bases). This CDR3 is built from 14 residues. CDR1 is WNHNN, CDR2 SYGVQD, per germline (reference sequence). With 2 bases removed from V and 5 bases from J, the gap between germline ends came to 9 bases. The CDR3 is CASSEGTGTGELFF. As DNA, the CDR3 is TGCGCCAGCAGTGAGGGAACAGGGACCGGGGAGCTGTTTTTT.

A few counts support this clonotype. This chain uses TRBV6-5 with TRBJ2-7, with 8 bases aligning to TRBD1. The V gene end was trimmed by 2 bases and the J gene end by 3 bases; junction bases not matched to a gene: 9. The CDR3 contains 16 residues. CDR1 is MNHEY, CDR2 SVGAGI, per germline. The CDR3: CASSYGTGLLRYEQYF. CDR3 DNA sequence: TGTGCCAGCAGTTACGGGACAGGCCTCCTACGCTACGAGCAGTACTTC.

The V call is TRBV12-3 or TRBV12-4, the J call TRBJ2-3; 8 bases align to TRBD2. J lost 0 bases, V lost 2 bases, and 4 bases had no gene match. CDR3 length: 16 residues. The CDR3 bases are TGTGCCAGCAGTTTAATACTAGCGGAGAGCACAGATACGCAGTATTTT. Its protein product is CASSLILAESTDTQYF.

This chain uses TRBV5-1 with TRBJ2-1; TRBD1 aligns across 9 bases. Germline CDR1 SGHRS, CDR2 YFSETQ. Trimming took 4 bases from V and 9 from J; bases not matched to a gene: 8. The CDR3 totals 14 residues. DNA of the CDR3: TGCGCCAGCAGCCGGGACAGGGAGGACGGTGAGCAGTTCTTC. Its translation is CASSRDREDGEQFF.

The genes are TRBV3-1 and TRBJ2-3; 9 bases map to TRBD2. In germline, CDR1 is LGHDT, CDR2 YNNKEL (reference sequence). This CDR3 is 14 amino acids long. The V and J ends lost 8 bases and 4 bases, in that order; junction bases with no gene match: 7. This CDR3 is CASGLTSGADTQYF. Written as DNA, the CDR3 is TGTGCCAGCGGTTTGACTAGCGGTGCAGATACGCAGTATTTT.